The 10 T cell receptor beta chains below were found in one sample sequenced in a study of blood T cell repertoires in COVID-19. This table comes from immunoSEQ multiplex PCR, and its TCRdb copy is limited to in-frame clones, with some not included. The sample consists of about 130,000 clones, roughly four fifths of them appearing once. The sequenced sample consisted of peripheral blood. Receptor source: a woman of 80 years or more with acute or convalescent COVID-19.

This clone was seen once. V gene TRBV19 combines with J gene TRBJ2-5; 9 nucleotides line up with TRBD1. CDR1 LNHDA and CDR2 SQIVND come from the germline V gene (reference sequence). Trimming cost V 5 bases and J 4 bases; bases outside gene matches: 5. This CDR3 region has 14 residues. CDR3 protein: CASSWNRGPETQYF. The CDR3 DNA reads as TGTGCCAGTAGTTGGAACAGGGGGCCAGAGACCCAGTACTTC.

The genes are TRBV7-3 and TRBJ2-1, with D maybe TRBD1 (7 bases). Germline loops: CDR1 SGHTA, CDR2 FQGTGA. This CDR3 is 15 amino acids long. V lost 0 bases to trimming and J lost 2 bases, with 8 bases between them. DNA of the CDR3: TGTGCCAGCAGCTTAACCAGGGGGGCCTACAATGAGCAGTTCTTC. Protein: CASSLTRGAYNEQFF. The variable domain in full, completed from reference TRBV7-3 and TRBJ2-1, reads GAGVSQTPSNKVTEKGKYVELRCDPISGHTALYWYRQSLGQGPEFLIYFQGTGAADDSGLPNDRFFAVRPEGSVSTLKIQRTERGDSAVYLCASSLTRGAYNEQFFGPGTRLTVL.

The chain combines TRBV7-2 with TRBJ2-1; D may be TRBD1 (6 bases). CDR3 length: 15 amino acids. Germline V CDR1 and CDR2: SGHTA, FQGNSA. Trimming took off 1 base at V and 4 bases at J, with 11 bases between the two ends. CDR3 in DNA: TGTGCCAGCAGCTTAGATCGACAGGTATACAATGAGCAGTTCTTC. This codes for CASSLDRQVYNEQFF. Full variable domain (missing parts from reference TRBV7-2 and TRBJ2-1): GAGVSQSPSNKVTEKGKDVELRCDPISGHTALYWYRQSLGQGLEFLIYFQGNSAPDKSGLPSDRFSAERTGGSVSTLTIQRTQQEDSAVYLCASSLDRQVYNEQFFGPGTRLTVL.

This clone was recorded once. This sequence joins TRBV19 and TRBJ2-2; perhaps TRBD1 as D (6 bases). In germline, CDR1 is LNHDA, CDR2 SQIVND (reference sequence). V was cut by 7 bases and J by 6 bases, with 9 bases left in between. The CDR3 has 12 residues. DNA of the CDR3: TGTGCCAGTACCAGGGGTTCCGGGGAGCTGTTTTTT. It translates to CASTRGSGELFF.

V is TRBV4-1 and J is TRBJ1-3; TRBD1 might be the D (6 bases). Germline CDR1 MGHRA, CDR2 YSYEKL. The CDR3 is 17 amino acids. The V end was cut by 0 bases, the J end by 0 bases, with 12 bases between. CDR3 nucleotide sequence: TGCGCCAGCAGCCAAGATCTTACGGACAGCTCTGGAAACACCATATATTTT. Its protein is CASSQDLTDSSGNTIYF.

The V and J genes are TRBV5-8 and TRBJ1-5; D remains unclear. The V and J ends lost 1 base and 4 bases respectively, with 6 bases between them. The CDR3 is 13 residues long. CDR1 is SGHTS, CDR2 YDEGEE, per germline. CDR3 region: CASSLQRNQPQHF. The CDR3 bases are TGTGCCAGCAGCTTGCAACGGAATCAGCCCCAGCATTTT.

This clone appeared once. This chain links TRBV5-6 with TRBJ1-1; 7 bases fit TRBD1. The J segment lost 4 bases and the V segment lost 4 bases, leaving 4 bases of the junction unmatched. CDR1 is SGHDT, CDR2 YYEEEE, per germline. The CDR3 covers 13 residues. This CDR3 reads CASSTQGVTEAFF. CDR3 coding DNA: TGTGCCAGCAGCACCCAGGGGGTCACTGAAGCTTTCTTT.

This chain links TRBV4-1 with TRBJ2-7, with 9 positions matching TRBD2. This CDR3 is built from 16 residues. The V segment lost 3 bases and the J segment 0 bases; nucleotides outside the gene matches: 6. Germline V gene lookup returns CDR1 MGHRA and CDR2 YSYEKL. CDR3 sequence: CASSQGKAGGSYEQYF. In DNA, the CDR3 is TGCGCCAGCAGCCAGGGGAAAGCGGGGGGCTCCTACGAGCAGTACTTC.

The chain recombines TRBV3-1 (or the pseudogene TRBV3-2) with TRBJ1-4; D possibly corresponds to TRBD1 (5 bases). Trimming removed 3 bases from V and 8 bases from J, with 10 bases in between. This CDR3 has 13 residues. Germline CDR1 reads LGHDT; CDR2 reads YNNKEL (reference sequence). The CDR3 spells CASSQGGEEKLFF. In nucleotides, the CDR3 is TGTGCCAGCAGCCAGGGAGGGGAAGAAAAACTGTTTTTT.

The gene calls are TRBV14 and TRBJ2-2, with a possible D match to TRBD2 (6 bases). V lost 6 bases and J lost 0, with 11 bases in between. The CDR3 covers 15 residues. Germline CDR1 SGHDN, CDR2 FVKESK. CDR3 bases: TGTGCCAGCAGGCTTCGGGACTCGAACACCGGGGAGCTGTTTTTT. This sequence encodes CASRLRDSNTGELFF.